These 20 T cell receptor beta chains originate from one sample sequenced in a study of blood T cells in healthy people across ages. Next came a second PCR, run for about 6 to 12 cycles, which used a sample-barcoded 5' primer along with a J-beta primer mix. Via MiXCR, TCRdb re-called the 5' RACE reads, giving one row per CDR3 protein. Of roughly 700,000 distinct CDR3 sequences in the sample, around 25% were seen once. This sample also belongs to another study, concerning T cells of mothers and their children.

Sequenced sample: blood. The receptor source for this set is a boy younger than 18 in good health.

The chain is built from TRBV6-2 or TRBV6-3 and TRBJ2-7, with TRBD1 matching over 10 bases. V trimming: 5 bases; J trimming: 3 bases; junction bases outside the gene matches: 7. This CDR3 is built from 15 residues. Looked up from germline, CDR1 is MNHEY and CDR2 is SVGEGT. Written as DNA, the CDR3 is TGTGCCAGCAGTCAGACAGGGGGCCCTCTCTACGAGCAGTACTTC. As protein: CASSQTGGPLYEQYF.

This clonotype was counted between two and nine times. The CDR3 DNA reads TGTGCCAGCAGTAGCCCCGGACTACCCCAAGAGACCCAGTACTTC. Translating gives CASSSPGLPQETQYF. The V and J genes are TRBV6-6 and TRBJ2-5; perhaps TRBD2 as D (6 bases). This CDR3 spans 15 amino acids. Between the trimmed V and J ends, which lost 5 bases and 1 base, there was a span of 14 bases. Germline V gene sequence: CDR1 MNHNY, CDR2 SVGAGI (reference sequence).

The sample holds many counts of this clonotype. This sequence joins TRBV7-9 and TRBJ2-5; no definite D call. This CDR3 spans 11 amino acids. Germline loops: CDR1 SEHNR, CDR2 FQNEAQ (reference sequence). V lost 5 bases and J lost 4, with 5 bases in between. The DNA of the CDR3 is TGTGCCAGCAGCGCTATAGAGACCCAGTACTTC. Translation gives CASSAIETQYF.

V and J are TRBV6-5 and TRBJ2-7, with D maybe TRBD2 (6 bases). The V gene lost 6 bases and the J gene lost 6 bases, with 15 bases spanning the gap. Germline V gene data show CDR1 as MNHEY and CDR2 as SVGAGI. The CDR3 has 13 residues. CDR3 protein: CASRKGGVGEQYF. The CDR3 nucleotides are TGTGCCAGCAGAAAAGGAGGGGTCGGCGAGCAGTACTTC.

The rearrangement links TRBV5-6 to TRBJ2-4, with D uncertain. This CDR3 has 14 amino acids. Per the germline V gene, CDR1 is SGHDT and CDR2 is YYEEEE. Deletions cut 1 base from V and 0 bases from J, with 5 bases between. The CDR3 here is CASSLRLAKNIQYF. The DNA for the CDR3 is TGTGCCAGCAGCTTGAGGCTAGCCAAAAACATTCAGTACTTC.

In this sample, this clonotype turned up a few times. The V gene is TRBV3-1, the J gene TRBJ2-1, with D possibly being TRBD2 (6 bases). Trimming took off 5 bases at V and 2 bases at J, with 13 bases between the two ends. This CDR3 is 15 amino acids long. The germline V gene encodes CDR1 LGHDT and CDR2 YNNKEL (reference sequence). CDR3 sequence: CASSSPGVPYNEQFF. The DNA for the CDR3 is TGTGCCAGCAGCTCCCCGGGGGTACCCTACAATGAGCAGTTCTTC.

Only a few counts were recorded for this clonotype. The chain carries TRBV12-3 or TRBV12-4 and TRBJ2-5; TRBD2 matches at 10 bases. V trimming: 3 bases; J trimming: 1 base; junction bases outside the gene matches: 2. The CDR3 extends over 15 amino acids. The CDR3 nucleotides are TGTGCCAGCAGTTTTGCTAGCGGGGGCCAAGAGACCCAGTACTTC. The encoded protein is CASSFASGGQETQYF.

This clonotype has just a few counts. The chain combines TRBV10-3 with TRBJ2-2; D gene unclear. Trimming took off 7 bases at V and 3 bases at J, with 12 bases between the two ends. This CDR3 comprises 14 residues. CDR1 is ENHRY and CDR2 is SYGVKD in the germline V gene. CDR3 sequence (DNA): TGTGCCATCACGGCAGATCGGGACACCGGGGAGCTGTTTTTT. It codes for CAITADRDTGELFF.

The chain uses TRBV7-2 and TRBJ2-7; D possibly corresponds to TRBD2 (5 bases). Germline values: CDR1 SGHTA, CDR2 FQGNSA. The CDR3 is 16 residues long. Trimming removed 2 bases at V and 2 bases at J, with 16 bases between. Written as DNA, the CDR3 is TGTGCCAGCAGCTTAATGGGAGCTAGGCGGACCTACGAGCAGTACTTC. This encodes CASSLMGARRTYEQYF.

The CDR3 region has the DNA TGTGCCAGCAGCAAAGAGGGCGATGCTGGGTATGGCTACACCTTC. Translating gives CASSKEGDAGYGYTF. The V gene is TRBV21-1, the J gene TRBJ1-2; the DNA was not compared with TRBD1, the D call given in the table. TRBV21-1 is an annotated pseudogene. The CDR3 is 15 amino acids.

The CDR3, as DNA: TGCAGCGTTGATGTCGGGAGCTCCTACGAGCAGTACTTC. It yields the protein CSVDVGSSYEQYF. V and J are TRBV29-1 and TRBJ2-7, with D tentatively TRBD2 (6 bases). Trimming shortened V by 3 bases and J by 0 bases, and 9 bases separated the two germline ends. The CDR3 has 13 residues. The germline gives CDR1 SQVTM, CDR2 ANQGSEA.

This rearrangement joins TRBV7-6 to TRBJ2-7, with 7 bases that match TRBD1. Unmatched junction bases numbered 7, after V lost 3 bases and J lost 5 bases. The CDR3 totals 14 residues. Looked up from germline, CDR1 is SGHVS and CDR2 is FNYEAQ. Here the CDR3 reads CASSFPDRFDEQYF. The CDR3 DNA reads as TGTGCCAGCAGCTTCCCGGACAGGTTCGACGAGCAGTACTTC.

The gene calls are TRBV7-9 and TRBJ1-5; D is uncertain. This CDR3 has 14 residues. V was pared by 1 base and J by 0 bases, with 4 bases between. Germline-derived CDR1 and CDR2 are SEHNR and FQNEAQ (reference sequence). CDR3 nucleotides: TGTGCCAGCAGCTTAGAACATAGCAATCAGCCCCAGCATTTT. Its protein product is CASSLEHSNQPQHF.

This clonotype was seen many times. The chain employs TRBV18 and TRBJ2-2; no clear D gene. The length of the CDR3 is 11 residues. With 8 bases removed from V and 5 bases from J, the gap between germline ends came to 6 bases. CDR1 and CDR2 (germline): KGHSH, LQKENI. The CDR3 protein is CASSPTGELFF. The CDR3 DNA is TGTGCCAGCAGCCCGACCGGGGAGCTGTTTTTT.

The chain couples TRBV7-8 to TRBJ1-2; D is perhaps TRBD1 (6 bases). CDR3 length equals 12 residues. CDR1 SGHVS and CDR2 FQNEAQ come from the germline V gene. The V end lost 4 bases, the J end lost 7 bases, and 10 bases lay between the germline ends. CDR3 DNA: TGTGCCAGCAGCTCCGGGACACGTGGCTACACCTTC. Amino acid sequence: CASSSGTRGYTF.

V gene TRBV12-3 or TRBV12-4 combines with J gene TRBJ2-5; no definite D call. The CDR3 spans 15 residues. With 6 bases removed from V and 0 bases from J, the gap between germline ends came to 14 bases. The CDR3 spells CASRLFQADQETQYF. The CDR3 coding sequence is TGTGCCAGCAGACTTTTCCAGGCCGACCAAGAGACCCAGTACTTC.

V is TRBV7-2 and J is TRBJ1-3; D remains unclear. Germline V gene lookup returns CDR1 SGHTA and CDR2 FQGNSA. There are 18 residues in the CDR3. V lost 3 bases, J lost 4 bases, and 22 bases lay in between. CDR3 in amino acids: CASSLVMATSLRGNTIYF. The DNA for the CDR3 is TGTGCCAGCAGCTTGGTGATGGCCACCAGCTTGCGGGGAAACACCATATATTTT.

The gene calls are TRBV5-8 and TRBJ2-3, with 12 nucleotides matching TRBD2. The CDR3 loop spans 17 amino acids. J lost 3 bases, V lost 2 bases, and 7 bases had no gene match. CDR1 and CDR2 from the germline V gene are SGHTS and YDEGEE. DNA of the CDR3: TGTGCCAGCAGCTTACTAGCGGGGGGTCCGTGGACAGATACGCAGTATTTT. It is translated as CASSLLAGGPWTDTQYF.

The table lists this clonotype with many counts. The J gene is TRBJ2-5, the V gene TRBV20-1; no definite D call. There are 12 residues in the CDR3. The V end was cut by 0 bases, the J end by 5 bases, with 7 bases between. Germline V gives CDR1 DFQATT, CDR2 SNEGSKA (reference sequence). CDR3 region: CSARDGGETQYF. In DNA form, the CDR3 reads TGCAGTGCTAGAGATGGTGGGGAGACCCAGTACTTC.

The chain is built from TRBV29-1 and TRBJ1-4; D is perhaps TRBD1 (6 bases). This CDR3 is built from 13 residues. Deletions cut 7 bases from V and 6 bases from J, with 15 bases between. Germline values: CDR1 SQVTM, CDR2 ANQGSEA. The CDR3 spells CSASTGSHEKLFF. CDR3 nucleotides: TGCAGCGCCTCTACAGGGTCGCATGAAAAACTGTTTTTT.